Below, 18 T cell receptor beta chains from the same sample are listed, as sequenced in a study of shared clonotypes between healthy human individuals. CD8 cells regarded as naive lacked CD45RO, were positively chosen for CCR7, and omitted terminally differentiated effector memory CD45RA+ cells. Produced via immunoSEQ multiplex PCR; TCRdb's table is partial and in-frame only. Here the sample spans around 2,000,000 clones, approximately 95% being singletons. Sequencing was carried out using naive CD8+ T cells sorted from blood. The receptor source for this set is a man in his late teens or twenties in good health.

The rearrangement uses TRBV11-2 and TRBJ2-7, with TRBD1 matching over 11 bases. Trimming removed 5 bases from V and 3 bases from J; junction bases left unmatched: 6. The germline V gene has CDR1 SGHAT and CDR2 FQNNGV. The CDR3 length is 15 residues. The CDR3 coding sequence is TGTGCCAGCAGCGAGACCGGGACAGGGGGCTACGAGCAGTACTTC. Amino acid sequence: CASSETGTGGYEQYF.

The rearrangement links TRBV7-9 to TRBJ2-7, with 11 bases fitting TRBD1. The CDR3 has 12 residues. Germline assignment: CDR1 SEHNR and CDR2 FQNEAQ (reference sequence). V was clipped by 11 bases and J by 5 bases; unmatched bases: 5. As DNA, the CDR3 is TGTGCCGGGCGGACAGGGGGCCACGAGCAGTACTTC. This gives the protein CAGRTGGHEQYF.

The gene calls are TRBV4-1 and TRBJ1-1; D not certain. CDR3 size: 14 residues. The germline CDR1 and CDR2 sequences are MGHRA and YSYEKL. V was pared by 5 bases and J by 0 bases, with 10 bases between. The CDR3 region has the DNA TGCGCCAGCAGCGCACAGTCCATGAACACTGAAGCTTTCTTT. Protein: CASSAQSMNTEAFF.

This clone was seen a single time. The J gene is TRBJ1-1, the V gene TRBV30; TRBD1 might be the D (5 bases). Trimming took off 6 bases at V and 3 bases at J, with 8 bases between the two ends. Germline V lookup: CDR1 GTSNPN, CDR2 SVGIG (reference sequence). The CDR3 length is 11 residues. CDR3: CACTGHTEAFF. The DNA of the CDR3 is TGTGCCTGTACAGGCCACACTGAAGCTTTCTTT.

The V and J genes are TRBV30 and TRBJ2-2; D is ambiguous. The CDR3 totals 12 residues. In germline, CDR1 is GTSNPN, CDR2 SVGIG (reference sequence). Trimming pared 2 bases from V and 6 bases from J, leaving 7 bases between. The CDR3 coding sequence is TGTGCCTGGAGTTACGACGCCGGGGAGCTGTTTTTT. This gives the protein CAWSYDAGELFF.

This clone was seen once. V gene TRBV28 combines with J gene TRBJ1-3, with unresolved D. Germline V gives CDR1 MDHEN, CDR2 SYDVKM. This CDR3 region has 13 residues. Trimming took 4 bases from V and 6 from J, leaving 10 bases between them. CDR3: CASSWADPNTIYF. The CDR3 DNA follows: TGTGCCAGCAGTTGGGCAGATCCAAACACCATATATTTT. The entire variable domain, with the rest obtained from reference TRBV28 and TRBJ1-3, is as follows: DVKVTQSSRYLVKRTGEKVFLECVQDMDHENMFWYRQDPGLGLRLIYFSYDVKMKEKGDIPEGYSVSREKKERFSLILESASTNQTSMYLCASSWADPNTIYFGEGSWLTVV.

With regard to this clone: The same CDR3 is also encoded by other DNA sequences in this sample. The chain carries TRBV27 and TRBJ2-1; D may be TRBD2 (6 bases). The CDR3 covers 13 residues. Germline V gene data show CDR1 as MNHEY and CDR2 as SMNVEV (reference sequence). With 5 bases removed from V and 4 bases from J, the gap between germline ends came to 9 bases. CDR3 region: CASSLGLYNEQFF. The DNA of the CDR3 is TGTGCCAGCAGTCTAGGACTATACAATGAGCAGTTCTTC.

Regarding this clone: This specimen includes other DNA sequences encoding the same CDR3. The chain is built from TRBV13 and TRBJ2-1; no clear D. The V gene lost 0 bases and the J gene lost 7 bases, with 4 bases spanning the gap. The CDR3 covers 12 residues. Germline V CDR1 and CDR2: PRHDT, FYEKMQ (reference sequence). The CDR3 DNA reads TGTGCCAGCAGCTTAGGTGCTAATGAGCAGTTCTTC. It is translated as CASSLGANEQFF.

This clone appeared a few times. The chain joins TRBV30 to TRBJ1-1; D is undetermined. The CDR3 has 15 amino acids. The V end lost 0 bases, the J end lost 0 bases, and 11 bases lay between the germline ends. CDR1 and CDR2 (germline): GTSNPN, SVGIG (reference sequence). The CDR3 region is CAWSVQLVMNTEAFF. CDR3 bases: TGTGCCTGGAGTGTACAGCTAGTTATGAACACTGAAGCTTTCTTT.

This clone was observed once. The chain recombines TRBV6-5 with TRBJ2-1, with a possible D match to TRBD2 (6 bases). The germline V gene encodes CDR1 MNHEY and CDR2 SVGAGI. The CDR3 has 10 residues. The V end lost 2 bases, the J end lost 16 bases, and 9 bases lay between the germline ends. CDR3 loop: CASSYGTSFF. The CDR3 DNA is TGTGCCAGCAGTTACGGGACTTCTTTCTTC.

This rearrangement joins TRBV25-1 to TRBJ2-7; the D gene is possibly TRBD2 (5 bases). Per germline, CDR1 MGHDK and CDR2 SYGVNS. This CDR3 contains 11 residues. Trimming left V 5 bases short and J 6 bases short, with 8 bases between. The CDR3 DNA reads TGTGCCAGCAGTTTACGGGGCGAGCAGTACTTC. Protein product: CASSLRGEQYF.

This chain joins TRBV5-6 and TRBJ2-7; D is uncertain. Trimming took 3 bases from V and 4 from J, leaving 11 bases between them. Germline CDR1 and CDR2: SGHDT and YYEEEE. The CDR3 is made up of 13 amino acids. As DNA, the CDR3 is TGTGCCAGCAGCTATACCTCCCAGTACGAGCAGTACTTC. It yields the protein CASSYTSQYEQYF.

This sequence joins TRBV4-1 and TRBJ1-3, with unresolved D. Germline CDR1 is MGHRA and CDR2 is YSYEKL. The V and J ends lost 0 bases and 0 bases respectively, with 6 bases between them. The CDR3 extends over 15 amino acids. The CDR3 DNA reads as TGCGCCAGCAGCCAAGAATCCATCTCTGGAAACACCATATATTTT. Translating gives CASSQESISGNTIYF.

J is TRBJ1-3 and V is TRBV10-2; D is perhaps TRBD1 (5 bases). The V end was cut by 8 bases, the J end by 4 bases, with 18 bases between. CDR1 WSHSY and CDR2 SAAADI come from the germline V gene. The CDR3 runs to 15 residues. The CDR3 DNA is TGCGCCAGCTTTGGGGCCCTACCGGGGGGAAACACCATATATTTT. Its protein is CASFGALPGGNTIYF.

This clone was recorded only once. The J gene is TRBJ2-3, the V gene TRBV5-6; D is ambiguous. CDR1 SGHDT and CDR2 YYEEEE come from the germline V gene. V lost 0 bases to trimming and J lost 2 bases, with 10 bases between them. The CDR3 is 15 residues long. Written as DNA, the CDR3 is TGTGCCAGCAGCTTGGGGTCGGCTCTCACAGATACGCAGTATTTT. It specifies CASSLGSALTDTQYF. Supplemented by reference TRBV5-6 and TRBJ2-3, the full variable domain reads DAGVTQSPTHLIKTRGQQVTLRCSPKSGHDTVSWYQQALGQGPQFIFQYYEEEERQRGNFPDRFSGHQFPNYSSELNVNALLLGDSALYLCASSLGSALTDTQYFGPGTRLTVL.

This sequence joins TRBV28 and TRBJ2-3; 13 bases agree with TRBD2. With V trimmed by 2 bases and J by 5 bases, 7 bases remained unmatched. The CDR3 extends over 17 amino acids. CDR1 is MDHEN and CDR2 is SYDVKM in the germline V gene. CDR3 residues: CASSLLLAGGQGDTQYF. The CDR3 DNA sequence: TGTGCCAGCAGTTTACTACTAGCGGGGGGGCAAGGAGATACGCAGTATTTT.

This clone was seen just once. At the DNA level, this CDR3 is encoded by other sequences in the same sample as well. This chain links TRBV4-3 with TRBJ1-1; possibly TRBD1 for D (6 bases). With 4 bases removed from V and 3 bases from J, the gap between germline ends came to 12 bases. From germline, CDR1 is LGHNA and CDR2 YSLEER. The CDR3 length is 14 residues. For the CDR3, the DNA is TGCGCCAGCAGCCGCCTTCAGGGGTACACTGAAGCTTTCTTT. This encodes CASSRLQGYTEAFF.

About this clone itself: No DNA is shown, since the ends of the CDR3 on it are uncertain; the CDR3 is the one TCRdb lists. The V and J genes are TRBV25-1 and TRBJ1-2. The CDR3 has 13 amino acids, counting both end residues. CDR1 MGHDK and CDR2 SYGVNS come from the germline V gene. The CDR3 sequence: CASKFFGDYGYTF.